This T cell receptor (beta chain) was recorded in a study of identifying expanded T cells in peripheral blood (dated by TCRdb to the late 2010s). Background on the whole study: Technical replicates were generated by sequencing separate aliquots of the same genomic DNA pool, with four replicates compared pairwise. What the authors observed across the whole study: It was expected by the authors that biological variance in healthy repertoires might increase further over much longer intervals, such as months to years. The binomial model flagged about 1.3 differentially abundant clones between technical replicates, compared with about 16.4 over around two weeks and approximately 20 over about four weeks. In all healthy donors, the variance in clone template counts between samples taken two weeks apart rose significantly as total template count increased. Across all healthy-donor time intervals, the beta-binomial model significantly lowered both the number of clones called differentially abundant and the false-positive rate.

During the collection period, no infections or other immune events were recorded for the healthy donors. Healthy-donor blood repertoires served as a training cohort to calibrate time-dependent variance in a beta-binomial model of T-cell clone differential abundance. The training cohort included around 10 healthy donors, of whom 3 were female and 7 were male. An age range of roughly 25 to 65 years, with an average of 43 years, was recorded for the donors. Obtained from a commercial supplier, whole blood was collected from each healthy donor at three time points set around 2 weeks apart. For immunosequencing, genomic DNA was extracted from unsorted whole blood. On this clone: Its antigen specificity is not known. No base qualities exist here, and no much larger clone lies one base off it.

In the germline V gene, CDR1 corresponds to SGDLS and CDR2 to YYNGEE. There are 15 amino acids in the CDR3, from cysteine to phenylalanine inclusive. Only CDR3 DNA remains: 45 bases, in frame from the first base. Compared with germline, V lacks 2 bases and J lacks 3 bases; bases without a gene match: 6. TCRbeta CDR3 regions were profiled with the immunoSEQ Assay using bias-controlled multiplex PCR amplification of genomic DNA. The original methods were these. The absolute abundance of each unique TCRbeta CDR3 region was quantified after sequences were collapsed and filtered. Differential abundance was assessed using a binomial (Fisher-equivalent) model and a beta-binomial model in which time-dependent variance fitted from healthy donors was added. Clones with fewer than 5 combined templates were removed, and differential abundance was called for clones with a Benjamini-Hochberg FDR below 0.01. Using the form v = (b*log(k)+a)^2, the beta-binomial variance was modeled as a function of the total template count across the two samples. TCRdb's version of the immuneACCESS table is confined to in-frame rearrangements and falls short of the full clone set. An unresolved V gene accounts for under half of the shortfall where checked; the remainder is of unknown origin. The V and J calls and the clone size are those of that table, but D and trimming were determined from the DNA. The sample includes over 85,000 clones, with about nine tenths observed a single time. The ten largest clonotypes hold about 14% of the sample.

Sequenced sample: blood. This clonotype originated in a person between 18 and 75 years old in good health. The chain links TRBV9 with TRBJ2-3; 7 bases in between match TRBD1. The nucleotides are TGTGCCAGCAGCGTCGACAGGGTTGGGACAGATACGCAGTATTTT. The encoded protein is CASSVDRVGTDTQYF.